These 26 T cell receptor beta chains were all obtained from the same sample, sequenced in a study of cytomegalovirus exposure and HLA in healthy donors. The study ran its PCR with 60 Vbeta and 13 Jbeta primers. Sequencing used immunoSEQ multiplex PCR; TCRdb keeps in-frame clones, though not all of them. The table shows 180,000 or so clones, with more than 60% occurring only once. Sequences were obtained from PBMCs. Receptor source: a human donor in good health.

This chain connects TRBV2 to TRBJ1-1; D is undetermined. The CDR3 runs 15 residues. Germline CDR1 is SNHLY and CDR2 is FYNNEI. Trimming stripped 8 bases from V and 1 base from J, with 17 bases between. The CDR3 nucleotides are TGTGCCAGCCACTCGGCGGTACGGCCGAACACTGAAGCTTTCTTT. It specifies CASHSAVRPNTEAFF.

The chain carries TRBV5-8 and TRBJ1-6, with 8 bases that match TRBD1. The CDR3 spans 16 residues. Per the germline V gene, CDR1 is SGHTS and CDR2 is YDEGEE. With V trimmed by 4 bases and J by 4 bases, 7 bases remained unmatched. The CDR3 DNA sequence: TGTGCCAGCAGCATGACCCAGGGGGCGTATAATTCACCCCTCCACTTT. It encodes CASSMTQGAYNSPLHF.

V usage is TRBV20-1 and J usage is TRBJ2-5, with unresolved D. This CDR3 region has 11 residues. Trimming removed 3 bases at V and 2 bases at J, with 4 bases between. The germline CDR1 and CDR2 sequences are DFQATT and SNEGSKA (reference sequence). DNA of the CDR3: TGCAGTGCTAGTAGTCAAGAGACCCAGTACTTC. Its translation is CSASSQETQYF.

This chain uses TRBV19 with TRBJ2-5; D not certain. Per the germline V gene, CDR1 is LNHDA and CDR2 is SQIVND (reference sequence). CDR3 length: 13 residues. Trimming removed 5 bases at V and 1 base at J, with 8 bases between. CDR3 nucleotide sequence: TGTGCCAGTAGTCCATACACCCAAGAGACCCAGTACTTC. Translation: CASSPYTQETQYF.

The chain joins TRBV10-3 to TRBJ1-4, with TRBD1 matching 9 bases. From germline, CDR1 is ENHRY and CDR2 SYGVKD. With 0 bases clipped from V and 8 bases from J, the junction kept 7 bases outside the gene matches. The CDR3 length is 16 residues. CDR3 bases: TGTGCCATCAGTGAGTCGGGCGGGACAGGGCGCGAAAAACTGTTTTTT. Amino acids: CAISESGGTGREKLFF.

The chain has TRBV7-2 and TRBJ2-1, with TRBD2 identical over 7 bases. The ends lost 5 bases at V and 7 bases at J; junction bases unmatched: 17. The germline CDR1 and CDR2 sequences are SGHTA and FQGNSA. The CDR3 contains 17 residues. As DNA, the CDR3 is TGTGCCAGCAGCCCACCCCCCCAGACGGGGGGAAGGAATGAGCAGTTCTTC. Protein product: CASSPPPQTGGRNEQFF.

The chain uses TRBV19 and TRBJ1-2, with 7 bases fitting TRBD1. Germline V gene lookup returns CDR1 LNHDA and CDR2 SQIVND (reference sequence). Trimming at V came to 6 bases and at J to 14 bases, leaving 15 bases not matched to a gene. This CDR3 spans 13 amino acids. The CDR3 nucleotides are TGTGCCAGTAGCCCTACCCTGACAGGGAATTCAACCTTC. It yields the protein CASSPTLTGNSTF.

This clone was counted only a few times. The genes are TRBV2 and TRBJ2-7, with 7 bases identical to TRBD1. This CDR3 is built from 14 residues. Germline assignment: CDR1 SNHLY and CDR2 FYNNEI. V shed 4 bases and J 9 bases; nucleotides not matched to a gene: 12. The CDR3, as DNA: TGTGCCAGCAGTGCGGGGACAGTCCTACGATGGCAGTACTTC. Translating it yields CASSAGTVLRWQYF.

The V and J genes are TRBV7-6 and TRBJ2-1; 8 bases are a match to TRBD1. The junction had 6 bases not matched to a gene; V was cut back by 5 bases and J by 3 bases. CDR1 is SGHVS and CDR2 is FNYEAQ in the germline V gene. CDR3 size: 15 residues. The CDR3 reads CASSLRQGYYNEQFF. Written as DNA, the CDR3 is TGTGCCAGCAGCCTCCGACAGGGGTACTACAATGAGCAGTTCTTC.

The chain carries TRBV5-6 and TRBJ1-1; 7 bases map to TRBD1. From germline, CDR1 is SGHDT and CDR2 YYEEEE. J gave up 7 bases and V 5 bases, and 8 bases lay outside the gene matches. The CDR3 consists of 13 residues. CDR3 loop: CASSFPDRSEAFF. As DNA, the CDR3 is TGTGCCAGCAGTTTTCCGGACAGGAGTGAAGCTTTCTTT.

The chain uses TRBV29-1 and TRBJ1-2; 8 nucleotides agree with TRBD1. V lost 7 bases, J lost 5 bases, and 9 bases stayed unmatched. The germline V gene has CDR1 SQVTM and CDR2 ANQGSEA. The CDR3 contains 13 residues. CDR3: CSALTGEIYGYTF. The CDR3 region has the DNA TGCAGCGCTTTGACAGGGGAGATTTATGGCTACACCTTC.

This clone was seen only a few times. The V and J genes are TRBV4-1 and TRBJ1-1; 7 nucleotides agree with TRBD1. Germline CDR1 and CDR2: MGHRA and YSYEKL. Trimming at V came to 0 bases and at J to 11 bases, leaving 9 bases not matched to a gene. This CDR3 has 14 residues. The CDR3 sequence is CASSQDNTGARAFF. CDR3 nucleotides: TGCGCCAGCAGCCAAGATAATACAGGGGCCCGGGCTTTCTTT.

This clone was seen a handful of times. The CDR3 protein is CASGGGTYNEQFF. The CDR3 DNA is TGTGCCAGCGGCGGGGGGACCTACAATGAGCAGTTCTTC. This chain links TRBV2 with TRBJ2-1, with TRBD2 matching 8 bases. Germline V gives CDR1 SNHLY, CDR2 FYNNEI. J gave up 2 bases and V 8 bases, and 2 bases lay outside the gene matches. This CDR3 is 13 amino acids long. Using reference TRBV2 and TRBJ2-1 for the parts outside the CDR3, the full variable domain is EPEVTQTPSHQVTQMGQEVILRCVPISNHLYFYWYRQILGQKVEFLVSFYNNEISEKSEIFDDQFSVERPDGSNFTLKIRSTKLEDSAMYFCASGGGTYNEQFFGPGTRLTVL.

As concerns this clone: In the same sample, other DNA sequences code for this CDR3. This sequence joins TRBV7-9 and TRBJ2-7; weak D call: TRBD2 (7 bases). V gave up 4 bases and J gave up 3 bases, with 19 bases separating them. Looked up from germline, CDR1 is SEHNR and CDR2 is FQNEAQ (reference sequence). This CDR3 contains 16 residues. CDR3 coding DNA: TGTGCCAGCAGCTCCAAAGGGGGAGGGGATTTCTACGAGCAGTACTTC. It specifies CASSSKGGGDFYEQYF.

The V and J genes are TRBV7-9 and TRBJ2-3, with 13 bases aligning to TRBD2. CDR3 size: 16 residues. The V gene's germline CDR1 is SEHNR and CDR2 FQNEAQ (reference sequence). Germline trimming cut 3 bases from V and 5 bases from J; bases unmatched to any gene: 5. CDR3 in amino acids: CASSFSLAGGQDTQYF. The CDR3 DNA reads TGTGCCAGCAGCTTCTCACTAGCGGGGGGGCAAGATACGCAGTATTTT.

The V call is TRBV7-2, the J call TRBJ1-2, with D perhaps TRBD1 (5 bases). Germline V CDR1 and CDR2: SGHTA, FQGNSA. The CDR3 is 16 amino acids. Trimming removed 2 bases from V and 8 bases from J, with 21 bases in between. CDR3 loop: CASSLFVFGGTSGYTF. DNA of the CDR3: TGTGCCAGCAGCTTATTTGTGTTCGGGGGTACTAGCGGCTACACCTTC.

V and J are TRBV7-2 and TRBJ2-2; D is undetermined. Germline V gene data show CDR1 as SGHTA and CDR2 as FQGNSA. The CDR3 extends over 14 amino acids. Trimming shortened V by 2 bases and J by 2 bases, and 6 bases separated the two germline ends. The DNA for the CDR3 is TGTGCCAGCAGCTTAAACAGTAACACCGGGGAGCTGTTTTTT. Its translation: CASSLNSNTGELFF.

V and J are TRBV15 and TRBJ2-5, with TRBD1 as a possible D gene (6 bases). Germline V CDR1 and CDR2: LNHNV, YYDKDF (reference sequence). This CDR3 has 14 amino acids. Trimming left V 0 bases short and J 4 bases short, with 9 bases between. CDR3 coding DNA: TGTGCCACCAGCAGAGATCTCAGGGGAGAGACCCAGTACTTC. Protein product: CATSRDLRGETQYF.

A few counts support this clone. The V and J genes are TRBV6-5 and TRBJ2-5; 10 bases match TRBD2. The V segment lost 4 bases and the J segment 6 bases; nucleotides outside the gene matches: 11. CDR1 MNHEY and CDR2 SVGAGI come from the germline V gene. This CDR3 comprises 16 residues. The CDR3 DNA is TGTGCCAGCAGTTGGGCCAATAAGCGGGGGGGGAAGACCCAGTACTTC. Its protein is CASSWANKRGGKTQYF.

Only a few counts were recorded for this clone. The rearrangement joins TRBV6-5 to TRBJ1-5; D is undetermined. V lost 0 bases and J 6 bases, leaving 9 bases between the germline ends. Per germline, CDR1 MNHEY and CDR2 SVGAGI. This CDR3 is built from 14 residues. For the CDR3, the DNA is TGTGCCAGCAGTTACTCGAGGGTAGGTCAGCCCCAGCATTTT. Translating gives CASSYSRVGQPQHF.

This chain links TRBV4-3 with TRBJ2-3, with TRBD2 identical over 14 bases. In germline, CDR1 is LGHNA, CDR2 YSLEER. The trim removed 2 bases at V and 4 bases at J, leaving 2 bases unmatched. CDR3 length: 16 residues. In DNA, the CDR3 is TGCGCCAGCAGCCAAACGACTAGCGGGGGGGCAGATACGCAGTATTTT. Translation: CASSQTTSGGADTQYF.

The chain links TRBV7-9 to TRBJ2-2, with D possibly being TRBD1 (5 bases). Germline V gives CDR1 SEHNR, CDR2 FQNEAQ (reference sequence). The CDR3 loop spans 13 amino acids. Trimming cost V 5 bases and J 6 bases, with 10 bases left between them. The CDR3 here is CASSRRVSGELFF. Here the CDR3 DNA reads TGTGCCAGCAGCCGCAGGGTTTCCGGGGAGCTGTTTTTT.

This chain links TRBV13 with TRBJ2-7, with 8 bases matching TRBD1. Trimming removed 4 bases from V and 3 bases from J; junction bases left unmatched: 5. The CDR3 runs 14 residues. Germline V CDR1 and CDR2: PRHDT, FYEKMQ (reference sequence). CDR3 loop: CASSSQGAVYEQYF. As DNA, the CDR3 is TGTGCCAGCAGCTCTCAGGGGGCTGTCTACGAGCAGTACTTC.

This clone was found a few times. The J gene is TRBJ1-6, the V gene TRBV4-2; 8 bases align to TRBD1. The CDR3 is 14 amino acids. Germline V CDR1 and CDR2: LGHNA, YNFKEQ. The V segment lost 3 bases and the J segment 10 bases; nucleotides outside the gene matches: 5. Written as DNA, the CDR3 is TGTGCCAGCAGCCACGGACAGGGAGGATCACCCCTCCACTTT. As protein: CASSHGQGGSPLHF.

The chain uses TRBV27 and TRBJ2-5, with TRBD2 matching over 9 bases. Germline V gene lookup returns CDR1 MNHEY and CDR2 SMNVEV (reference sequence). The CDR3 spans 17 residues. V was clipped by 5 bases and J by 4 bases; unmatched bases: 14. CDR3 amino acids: CASSPTFGRGGRETQYF. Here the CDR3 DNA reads TGTGCCAGCAGTCCGACATTCGGGCGGGGGGGCCGAGAGACCCAGTACTTC.

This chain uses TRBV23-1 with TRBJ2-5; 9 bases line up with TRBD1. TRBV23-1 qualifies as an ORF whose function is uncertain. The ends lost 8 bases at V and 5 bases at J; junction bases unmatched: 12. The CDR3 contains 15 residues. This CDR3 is CASPTGTGISETQYF. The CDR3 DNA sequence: TGCGCCAGCCCTACCGGGACAGGGATTTCGGAGACCCAGTACTTC.